These 30 T cell receptor beta chains share one sample of origin, sequenced in a study of cytomegalovirus exposure and HLA in healthy donors. Primers for the PCR totalled 60 Vbeta and 13 Jbeta. Data came from immunoSEQ multiplex PCR; TCRdb stores just in-frame clones and leaves some out. The sample includes 100,000 to 150,000 clones, 60% to 85% of them seen just once. Sample: PBMCs. These receptors were obtained from a female donor in good health and CMV-seronegative.

The genes are TRBV5-1 and TRBJ1-2; D is perhaps TRBD1 (6 bases). The CDR3 sequence is 18 residues long. Trimming took off 2 bases at V and 4 bases at J, with 24 bases between the two ends. Germline CDR1 reads SGHRS; CDR2 reads YFSETQ. The DNA for the CDR3 is TGCGCCAGCAGCTTAAGACCGACAGGCCTACAAATCGGCTATGGCTACACCTTC. Translating gives CASSLRPTGLQIGYGYTF.

V usage is TRBV11-3 and J usage is TRBJ2-5; 7 bases match TRBD1. Germline V gene lookup returns CDR1 SGHNT and CDR2 YENEEA. The junction had 6 bases not matched to a gene; V was cut back by 1 base and J by 4 bases. The CDR3 loop spans 15 amino acids. This CDR3 is CASSLGQGGAETQYF. DNA of the CDR3: TGTGCCAGCAGCTTAGGACAGGGTGGGGCAGAGACCCAGTACTTC.

The chain is built from TRBV2 and TRBJ2-2; D perhaps matches TRBD2 (5 bases). Looked up from germline, CDR1 is SNHLY and CDR2 is FYNNEI. The CDR3 is made up of 13 amino acids. V was shortened by 6 bases and J by 2 bases, with 7 bases between the two germline ends. This CDR3 is CASRDFNTGELFF. CDR3 sequence (DNA): TGTGCCAGCAGGGACTTTAACACCGGGGAGCTGTTTTTT.

This clone was detected only once. The chain recombines TRBV10-3 with TRBJ2-5; TRBD1 agrees at 7 bases. The germline V gene encodes CDR1 ENHRY and CDR2 SYGVKD. The CDR3 spans 17 residues. V lost 6 bases, J lost 5 bases, and 18 bases stayed unmatched. The CDR3 bases are TGTGCCATCAGCGAGAGGTTGACAGGGTATAGTCAGGAGACCCAGTACTTC. It is translated as CAISERLTGYSQETQYF.

V is TRBV19 and J is TRBJ1-2; the match to TRBD1 covers 7 bases. Per the germline V gene, CDR1 is LNHDA and CDR2 is SQIVND (reference sequence). This CDR3 is 15 amino acids long. The ends lost 8 bases at V and 2 bases at J; junction bases unmatched: 11. CDR3 DNA sequence: TGTGCCAGTTACCGACAGGGTCTATCGAACTATGGCTACACCTTC. As protein: CASYRQGLSNYGYTF.

This sequence joins TRBV19 and TRBJ2-7, with 8 bases aligning to TRBD1. With 9 bases clipped from V and 2 bases from J, the junction kept 9 bases outside the gene matches. In germline, CDR1 is LNHDA, CDR2 SQIVND (reference sequence). The length of the CDR3 is 14 residues. The CDR3, as DNA: TGTGCCAGCAACGACAGGGGTTTGGCCTACGAGCAGTACTTC. Residues: CASNDRGLAYEQYF. Together with reference TRBV19 and TRBJ2-7, the CDR3 gives the full variable domain: DGGITQSPKYLFRKEGQNVTLSCEQNLNHDAMYWYRQDPGQGLRLIYYSQIVNDFQKGDIAEGYSVSREKKESFPLTVTSAQKNPTAFYLCASNDRGLAYEQYFGPGTRLTVT.

This chain connects TRBV20-1 to TRBJ2-1, with D unclear. The CDR3 loop spans 10 amino acids. CDR1 is DFQATT and CDR2 is SNEGSKA in the germline V gene (reference sequence). The V gene lost 3 bases and the J gene lost 8 bases, with 5 bases spanning the gap. The CDR3 region is CSASTHEQFF. DNA of the CDR3: TGCAGTGCTAGTACTCATGAGCAGTTCTTC.

The CDR3 reads CASSPMEGALNYGYTF. The CDR3 DNA is TGTGCCAGCAGCCCTATGGAGGGGGCGCTTAACTATGGCTACACCTTC. The chain recombines TRBV4-2 with TRBJ1-2; 7 bases agree with TRBD1. Per germline, CDR1 LGHNA and CDR2 YNFKEQ. V gave up 4 bases and J gave up 1 base; unmatched junction bases: 9. The CDR3 has 16 residues.

The chain combines TRBV6-5 with TRBJ2-3, with a tentative D call TRBD1 (5 bases). The CDR3 consists of 15 residues. V dropped 2 bases and J dropped 5 bases, with 14 bases sitting between them. Germline CDR1 MNHEY, CDR2 SVGAGI. CDR3 DNA: TGTGCCAGCAGTTACATCGGCAGGGATGGAGATACGCAGTATTTT. Amino acids: CASSYIGRDGDTQYF.

Only a few counts were recorded for this clone. The genes are TRBV2 and TRBJ2-7, with D perhaps matching TRBD2 (6 bases). V lost 7 bases, J lost 6 bases, and 16 bases lay in between. CDR3 length: 13 amino acids. Germline V gene lookup returns CDR1 SNHLY and CDR2 FYNNEI. The CDR3 DNA reads as TGTGCCAGCAAGGAGATAACTAGCCCCGAGCAGTACTTC. Amino acids: CASKEITSPEQYF.

V usage is TRBV10-3 and J usage is TRBJ1-1; maybe TRBD1 (5 bases). Germline V gene lookup returns CDR1 ENHRY and CDR2 SYGVKD. With 3 bases removed from V and 0 bases from J, the gap between germline ends came to 11 bases. This CDR3 is built from 15 residues. In nucleotides, the CDR3 is TGTGCCATCAGTGAACAGGACACGGTGAACACTGAAGCTTTCTTT. It is translated as CAISEQDTVNTEAFF.

This chain joins TRBV6-1 and TRBJ1-2; D call uncertain. The ends were cut back, 10 bases at V and 8 bases at J, with 20 bases in the middle. CDR1 and CDR2 (germline): MNHNS, SASEGT. This CDR3 has 13 amino acids. The CDR3 DNA reads TGTGCCACCCTAGCGACGCGGTTTTACGGCTACACCTTC. Protein product: CATLATRFYGYTF.

The chain has TRBV15 and TRBJ2-1; 9 positions match TRBD2. V lost 4 bases, J lost 7 bases, and 5 bases stayed unmatched. CDR3 length equals 14 residues. The V gene's germline CDR1 is LNHNV and CDR2 YYDKDF (reference sequence). CDR3 DNA sequence: TGTGCCACCAGCATAGCGGGGGTGGGGAATGAGCAGTTCTTC. The encoded protein is CATSIAGVGNEQFF.

This chain connects TRBV5-4 to TRBJ2-2, with a tentative D call TRBD1 (5 bases). Germline loops: CDR1 SGHNT, CDR2 YYREEE (reference sequence). The length of the CDR3 is 13 residues. V lost 4 bases to trimming and J lost 6 bases, with 10 bases between them. The CDR3 loop reads CASSRPGSGELFF. The CDR3 coding sequence is TGTGCCAGCAGCCGACCAGGGTCCGGGGAGCTGTTTTTT.

This clone was seen a few times. The CDR3, as DNA: TGTGCCTCCCGCCTGAGTGCAACTAACTATGGCTACACCTTC. It is translated as CASRLSATNYGYTF. The chain employs TRBV6-5 and TRBJ1-2; D is ambiguous. CDR3 length equals 14 residues. CDR1 is MNHEY and CDR2 is SVGAGI in the germline V gene. V shed 11 bases and J shed 0 bases, with 16 bases lying between them.

The rearrangement joins TRBV27 to TRBJ1-2; D is perhaps TRBD1 (6 bases). Germline CDR1 and CDR2: MNHEY and SMNVEV (reference sequence). The CDR3 consists of 14 residues. Trimming left V 2 bases short and J 0 bases short, with 7 bases between. The CDR3 region has the DNA TGTGCCAGCAGTTTACACAGGGCTAACTATGGCTACACCTTC. Residues: CASSLHRANYGYTF.

This chain uses TRBV4-1 with TRBJ1-5; D unclear. This CDR3 comprises 16 residues. The V and J ends lost 0 bases and 4 bases respectively, with 13 bases between them. Germline CDR1 is MGHRA and CDR2 is YSYEKL. The CDR3 DNA sequence: TGCGCCAGCAGCCAAGAAAGTAGCGGGGATAATCAGCCCCAGCATTTT. Translating it yields CASSQESSGDNQPQHF.

This clone was detected only a few times. CDR3: CASSQLGGAGIYEQYF. In DNA form, the CDR3 reads TGTGCCAGCAGCCAGCTCGGGGGGGCGGGGATTTACGAGCAGTACTTC. The chain employs TRBV7-8 and TRBJ2-7; 8 bases fit TRBD2. Germline V gene sequence: CDR1 SGHVS, CDR2 FQNEAQ. The CDR3 has 16 residues. J was trimmed by 4 bases and V by 5 bases; bases with no gene match: 13.

The chain combines TRBV5-6 with TRBJ1-5; D gene uncertain. This CDR3 region has 15 residues. The germline V and J ends were trimmed by 0 bases and 0 bases, with 7 bases remaining between them. CDR1 and CDR2 from the germline V gene are SGHDT and YYEEEE. DNA of the CDR3: TGTGCCAGCAGCTTGGGCCCCTATAGCAATCAGCCCCAGCATTTT. It translates to CASSLGPYSNQPQHF.

CDR3 protein: CASSVVYEQYF. Here the CDR3 DNA reads TGTGCCAGCAGTGTAGTCTACGAGCAGTACTTC. V gene TRBV25-1 combines with J gene TRBJ2-7, with D unresolved. Per germline, CDR1 MGHDK and CDR2 SYGVNS. CDR3 size: 11 residues. V was clipped by 4 bases and J by 3 bases, with 4 bases between them.

The chain joins TRBV6-5 to TRBJ1-3; D might be TRBD1 (6 bases). The CDR3 is 15 amino acids. CDR1 MNHEY and CDR2 SVGAGI come from the germline V gene. Trimming removed 5 bases at V and 2 bases at J, with 13 bases between. CDR3 sequence: CASSKGGQAGNTIYF. The CDR3 nucleotides read TGTGCCAGCAGTAAAGGGGGACAAGCTGGAAACACCATATATTTT.

The rearrangement links TRBV19 to TRBJ2-1; D possibly corresponds to TRBD2 (6 bases). Trimming removed 6 bases at V and 1 base at J, with 19 bases between. The CDR3 sequence is 17 residues long. Germline values: CDR1 LNHDA, CDR2 SQIVND (reference sequence). The CDR3 DNA reads TGTGCCAGTAGAGCCCTTAGCGGACTTAGTTCCTACAATGAGCAGTTCTTC. Translated, it gives CASRALSGLSSYNEQFF.

The J gene is TRBJ2-1, the V gene TRBV7-9, with TRBD2 matching over 9 bases. CDR1 and CDR2 from the germline V gene are SEHNR and FQNEAQ (reference sequence). After removal of 1 base from V and 4 bases from J, the junction contained 5 bases not matched to a gene. CDR3 size: 16 residues. The chain's CDR3 is CASSLVSGSWYNEQFF. The CDR3 DNA sequence: TGTGCCAGCAGCTTAGTTAGCGGGAGTTGGTACAATGAGCAGTTCTTC.

The chain carries TRBV5-4 and TRBJ2-1; 9 positions agree with TRBD2. V lost 0 bases to trimming and J lost 5 bases; unmatched junction nucleotides: 6. Germline assignment: CDR1 SGHNT and CDR2 YYREEE (reference sequence). The CDR3 runs to 16 residues. The CDR3, as DNA: TGTGCCAGCAGCTTGGTTGCGGGAGGGCCGGACAATGAGCAGTTCTTC. It specifies CASSLVAGGPDNEQFF. Full variable domain (outside the CDR3, taken from reference TRBV5-4 and TRBJ2-1): ETGVTQSPTHLIKTRGQQVTLRCSSQSGHNTVSWYQQALGQGPQFIFQYYREEENGRGNFPPRFSGLQFPNYSSELNVNALELDDSALYLCASSLVAGGPDNEQFFGPGTRLTVL.

This chain joins TRBV30 and TRBJ2-3, with D possibly being TRBD2 (5 bases). This CDR3 spans 12 amino acids. The V gene lost 5 bases and the J gene lost 1 base, with 7 bases spanning the gap. Per the germline V gene, CDR1 is GTSNPN and CDR2 is SVGIG (reference sequence). This CDR3 reads CAWGRGTDTQYF. The DNA of the CDR3 is TGTGCCTGGGGGCGGGGCACAGATACGCAGTATTTT.

This clone was seen only a few times. The chain joins TRBV2 to TRBJ2-3; tentative D call: TRBD1 (5 bases). The CDR3 has 14 amino acids. CDR1 and CDR2 from the germline V gene are SNHLY and FYNNEI. V lost 4 bases and J 2 bases, leaving 10 bases between the germline ends. CDR3 sequence reads: CASSGKTVTDTQYF. For the CDR3, the DNA is TGTGCCAGCAGTGGGAAGACAGTCACAGATACGCAGTATTTT. Variable domain in full (rest from reference TRBV2 and TRBJ2-3): EPEVTQTPSHQVTQMGQEVILRCVPISNHLYFYWYRQILGQKVEFLVSFYNNEISEKSEIFDDQFSVERPDGSNFTLKIRSTKLEDSAMYFCASSGKTVTDTQYFGPGTRLTVL.

The chain employs TRBV11-2 and TRBJ2-3; the match to TRBD1 covers 7 bases. This CDR3 is built from 13 residues. Trimming at V came to 1 base and at J to 14 bases, leaving 9 bases not matched to a gene. CDR1 is SGHAT and CDR2 is FQNNGV in the germline V gene. CDR3 in DNA: TGTGCCAGCAGCTTAGGAAGACAGGGTTGGGTGTATTTT. It yields the protein CASSLGRQGWVYF.

The chain has TRBV6-1 and TRBJ2-1; D remains ambiguous. Deletions cut 6 bases from V and 5 bases from J, with 11 bases between. CDR1 is MNHNS and CDR2 is SASEGT in the germline V gene. The CDR3 extends over 13 amino acids. Here the CDR3 reads CASSVDRDNEQFF. CDR3 sequence (DNA): TGTGCCAGCAGCGTCGACCGGGACAATGAGCAGTTCTTC.

The CDR3 DNA reads TGCAGCGTTTGGGACACGGAGGGCTACACCTTC. Protein: CSVWDTEGYTF. The rearrangement links TRBV29-1 to TRBJ1-2, with D maybe TRBD1 (6 bases). Germline V gene data show CDR1 as SQVTM and CDR2 as ANQGSEA. The germline V and J ends were trimmed by 5 bases and 8 bases, with 12 bases remaining between them. CDR3 length: 11 residues.

This chain uses TRBV19 with TRBJ2-7; D is perhaps TRBD2 (5 bases). There are 13 residues in the CDR3. Germline lookup yields CDR1 LNHDA and CDR2 SQIVND (reference sequence). Trimming left V 3 bases short and J 3 bases short, with 9 bases between. CDR3 nucleotide sequence: TGTGCCAGTAGTATTGGACTGAGCTACGAGCAGTACTTC. It specifies CASSIGLSYEQYF. Full variable domain (outside the CDR3, taken from reference TRBV19 and TRBJ2-7): DGGITQSPKYLFRKEGQNVTLSCEQNLNHDAMYWYRQDPGQGLRLIYYSQIVNDFQKGDIAEGYSVSREKKESFPLTVTSAQKNPTAFYLCASSIGLSYEQYFGPGTRLTVT.